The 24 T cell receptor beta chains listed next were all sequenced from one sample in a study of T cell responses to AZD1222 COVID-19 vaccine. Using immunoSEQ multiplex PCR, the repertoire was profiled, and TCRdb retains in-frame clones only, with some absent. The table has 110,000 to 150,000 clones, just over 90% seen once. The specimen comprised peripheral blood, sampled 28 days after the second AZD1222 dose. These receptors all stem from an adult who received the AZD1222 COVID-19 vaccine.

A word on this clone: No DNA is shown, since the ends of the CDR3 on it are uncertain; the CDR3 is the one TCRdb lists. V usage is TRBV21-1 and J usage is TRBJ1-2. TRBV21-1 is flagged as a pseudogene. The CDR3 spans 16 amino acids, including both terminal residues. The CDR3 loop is CASCGWADGADYGYTF.

The CDR3 region is CASSLSSYGYTF. The CDR3 DNA follows: TGTGCCAGCAGTCTAAGCAGCTATGGCTACACCTTC. V usage is TRBV12-3 or TRBV12-4 and J usage is TRBJ1-2; D gene uncertain. Trimming removed 5 bases at V and 4 bases at J, with 8 bases between. The CDR3 totals 12 residues.

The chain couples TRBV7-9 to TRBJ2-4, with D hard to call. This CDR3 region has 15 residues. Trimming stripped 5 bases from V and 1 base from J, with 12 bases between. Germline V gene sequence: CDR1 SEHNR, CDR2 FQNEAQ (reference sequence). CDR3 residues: CASSPTDAAKNIQYF. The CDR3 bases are TGTGCCAGCAGCCCGACGGATGCGGCCAAAAACATTCAGTACTTC.

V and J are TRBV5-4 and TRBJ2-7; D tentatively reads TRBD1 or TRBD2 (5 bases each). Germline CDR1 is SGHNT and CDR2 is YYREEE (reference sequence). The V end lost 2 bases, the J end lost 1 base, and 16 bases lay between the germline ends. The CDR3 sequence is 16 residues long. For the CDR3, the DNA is TGTGCCAGCAGCTTCTGGGGCCCTACGGGGTCCTACGAGCAGTACTTC. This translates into CASSFWGPTGSYEQYF. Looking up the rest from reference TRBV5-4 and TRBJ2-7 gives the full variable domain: ETGVTQSPTHLIKTRGQQVTLRCSSQSGHNTVSWYQQALGQGPQFIFQYYREEENGRGNFPPRFSGLQFPNYSSELNVNALELDDSALYLCASSFWGPTGSYEQYFGPGTRLTVT.

This CDR3 is CASSLAQNTEAFF. In DNA form, the CDR3 reads TGTGCCAGCAGCTTGGCACAGAACACTGAAGCTTTCTTT. The rearrangement links TRBV5-4 to TRBJ1-1; no definite D call. The CDR3 covers 13 residues. Germline loops: CDR1 SGHNT, CDR2 YYREEE (reference sequence). V shed 0 bases and J shed 1 base, with 4 bases lying between them.

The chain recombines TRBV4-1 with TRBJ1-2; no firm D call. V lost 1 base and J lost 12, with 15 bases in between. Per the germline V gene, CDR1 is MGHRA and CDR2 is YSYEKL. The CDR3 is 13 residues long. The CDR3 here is CASSQVEGRIDTF. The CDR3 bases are TGCGCCAGCAGCCAAGTAGAAGGCAGGATTGACACCTTC.

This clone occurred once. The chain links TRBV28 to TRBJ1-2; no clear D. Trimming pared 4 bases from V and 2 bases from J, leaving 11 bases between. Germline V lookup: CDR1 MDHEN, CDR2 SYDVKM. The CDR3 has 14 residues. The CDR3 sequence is CASSSVDGNYGYTF. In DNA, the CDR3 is TGTGCCAGCAGTTCCGTGGACGGAAACTATGGCTACACCTTC.

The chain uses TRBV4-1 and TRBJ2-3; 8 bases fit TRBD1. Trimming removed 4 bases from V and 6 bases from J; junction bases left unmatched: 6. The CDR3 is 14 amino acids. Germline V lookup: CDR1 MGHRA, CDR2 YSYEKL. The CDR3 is CASSRTQGADTQYF. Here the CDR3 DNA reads TGCGCCAGCAGCCGGACTCAGGGGGCTGATACGCAGTATTTT.

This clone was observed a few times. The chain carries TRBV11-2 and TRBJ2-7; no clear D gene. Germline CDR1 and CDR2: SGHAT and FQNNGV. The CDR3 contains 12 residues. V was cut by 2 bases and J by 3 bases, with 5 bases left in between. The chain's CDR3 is CASSLQRYEQYF. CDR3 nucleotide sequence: TGTGCCAGCAGCTTACAACGCTACGAGCAGTACTTC.

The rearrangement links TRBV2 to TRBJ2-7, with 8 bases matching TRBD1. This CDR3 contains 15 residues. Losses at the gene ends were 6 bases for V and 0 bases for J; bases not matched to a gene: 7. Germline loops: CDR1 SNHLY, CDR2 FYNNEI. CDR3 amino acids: CASRVTGVSSYEQYF. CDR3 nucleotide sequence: TGTGCCAGCAGAGTGACAGGGGTGAGCTCCTACGAGCAGTACTTC.

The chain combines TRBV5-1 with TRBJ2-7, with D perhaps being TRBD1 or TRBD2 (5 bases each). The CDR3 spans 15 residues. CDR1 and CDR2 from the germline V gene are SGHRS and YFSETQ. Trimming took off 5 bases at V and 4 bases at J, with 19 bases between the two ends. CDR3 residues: CASSHSEGPIYEQYF. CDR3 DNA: TGCGCCAGCAGTCACAGCGAGGGACCGATATACGAGCAGTACTTC.

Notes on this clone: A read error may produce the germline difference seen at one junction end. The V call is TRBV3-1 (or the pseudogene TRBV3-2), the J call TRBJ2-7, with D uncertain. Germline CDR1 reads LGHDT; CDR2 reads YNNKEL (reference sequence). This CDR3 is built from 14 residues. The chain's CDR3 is CAGSQVVDSYEQYF. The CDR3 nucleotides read TGTGCCGGCAGCCAAGTGGTTGACTCCTACGAGCAGTACTTC.

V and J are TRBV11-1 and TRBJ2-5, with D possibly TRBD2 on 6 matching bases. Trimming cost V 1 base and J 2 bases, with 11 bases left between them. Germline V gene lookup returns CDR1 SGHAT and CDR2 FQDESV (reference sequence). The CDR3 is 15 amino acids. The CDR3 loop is CASSLGVGGQETQYF. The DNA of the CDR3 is TGTGCCAGCAGCTTAGGGGTCGGGGGTCAAGAGACCCAGTACTTC.

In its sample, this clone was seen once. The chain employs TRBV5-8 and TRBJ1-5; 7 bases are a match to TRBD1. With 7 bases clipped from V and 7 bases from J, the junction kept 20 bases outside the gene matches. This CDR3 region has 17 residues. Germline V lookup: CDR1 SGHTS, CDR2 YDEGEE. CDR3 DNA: TGTGCCAGCTCCCGGGACAGCCCCGTTTTGAGAGGACAGCCCCAGCATTTT. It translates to CASSRDSPVLRGQPQHF.

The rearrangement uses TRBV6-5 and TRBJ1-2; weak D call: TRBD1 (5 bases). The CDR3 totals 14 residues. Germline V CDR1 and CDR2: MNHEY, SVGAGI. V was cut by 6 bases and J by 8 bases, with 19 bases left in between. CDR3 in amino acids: CASSDIRGLSGYTF. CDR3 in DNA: TGTGCCAGCAGCGATATACGGGGGTTATCGGGCTACACCTTC.

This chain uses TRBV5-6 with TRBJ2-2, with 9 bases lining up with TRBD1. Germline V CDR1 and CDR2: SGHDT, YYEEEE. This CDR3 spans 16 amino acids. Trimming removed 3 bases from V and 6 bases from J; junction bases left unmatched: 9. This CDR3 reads CASSSPPGQGPGELFF. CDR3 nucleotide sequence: TGTGCCAGCAGCTCACCGCCCGGACAGGGGCCCGGGGAGCTGTTTTTT. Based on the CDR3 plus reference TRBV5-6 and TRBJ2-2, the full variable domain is DAGVTQSPTHLIKTRGQQVTLRCSPKSGHDTVSWYQQALGQGPQFIFQYYEEEERQRGNFPDRFSGHQFPNYSSELNVNALLLGDSALYLCASSSPPGQGPGELFFGEGSRLTVL.

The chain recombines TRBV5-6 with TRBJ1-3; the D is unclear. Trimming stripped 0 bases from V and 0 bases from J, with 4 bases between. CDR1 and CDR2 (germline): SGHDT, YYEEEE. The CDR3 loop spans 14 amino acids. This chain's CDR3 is CASSLDGSGNTIYF. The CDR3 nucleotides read TGTGCCAGCAGCTTGGATGGCTCTGGAAACACCATATATTTT.

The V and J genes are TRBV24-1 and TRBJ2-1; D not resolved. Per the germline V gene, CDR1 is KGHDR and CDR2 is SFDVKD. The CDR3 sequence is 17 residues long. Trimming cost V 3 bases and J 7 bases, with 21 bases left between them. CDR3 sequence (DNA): TGTGCCACCAGTGATCCCGCAATAGGGCAGGCCTTAAATGAGCAGTTCTTC. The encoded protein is CATSDPAIGQALNEQFF.

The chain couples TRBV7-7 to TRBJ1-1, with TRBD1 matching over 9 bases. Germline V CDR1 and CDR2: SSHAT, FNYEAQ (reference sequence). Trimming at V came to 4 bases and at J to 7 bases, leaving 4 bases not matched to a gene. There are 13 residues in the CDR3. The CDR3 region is CASSSRTGDEAFF. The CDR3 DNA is TGTGCCAGCAGCTCCCGGACAGGGGATGAAGCTTTCTTT. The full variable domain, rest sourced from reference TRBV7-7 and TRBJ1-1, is GAGVSQSPRYKVTKRGQDVTLRCDPISSHATLYWYQQALGQGPEFLTYFNYEAQPDKSGLPSDRFSAERPEGSISTLTIQRTEQRDSAMYRCASSSRTGDEAFFGQGTRLTVV.

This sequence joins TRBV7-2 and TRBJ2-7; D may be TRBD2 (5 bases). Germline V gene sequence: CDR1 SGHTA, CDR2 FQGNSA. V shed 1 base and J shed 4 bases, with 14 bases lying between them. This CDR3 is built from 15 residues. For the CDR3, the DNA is TGTGCCAGCAGCTTAGGAGGGTTGAAGGTGTACGAGCAGTACTTC. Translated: CASSLGGLKVYEQYF.

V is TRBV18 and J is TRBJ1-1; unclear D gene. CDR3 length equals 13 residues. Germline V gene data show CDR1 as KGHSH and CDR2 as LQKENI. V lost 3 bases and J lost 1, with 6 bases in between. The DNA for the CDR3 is TGTGCCAGCTCACCCAGTTCGAACACTGAAGCTTTCTTT. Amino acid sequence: CASSPSSNTEAFF.

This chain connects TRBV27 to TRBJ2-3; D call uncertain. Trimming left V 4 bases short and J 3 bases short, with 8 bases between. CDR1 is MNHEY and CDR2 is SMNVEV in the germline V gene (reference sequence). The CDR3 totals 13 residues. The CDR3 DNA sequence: TGTGCCAGCAGTTGGGTGGGGACAGATACGCAGTATTTT. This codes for CASSWVGTDTQYF.

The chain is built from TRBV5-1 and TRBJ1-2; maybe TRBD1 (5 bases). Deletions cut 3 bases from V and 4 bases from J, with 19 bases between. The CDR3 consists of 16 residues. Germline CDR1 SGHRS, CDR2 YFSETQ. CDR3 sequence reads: CASSSFSGTGGYGYTF. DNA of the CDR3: TGCGCCAGCAGCTCCTTCTCCGGGACCGGGGGCTATGGCTACACCTTC.

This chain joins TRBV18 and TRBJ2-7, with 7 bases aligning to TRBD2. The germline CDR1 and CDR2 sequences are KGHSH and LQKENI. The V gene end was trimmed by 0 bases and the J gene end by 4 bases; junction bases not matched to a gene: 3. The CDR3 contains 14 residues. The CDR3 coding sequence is TGTGCCAGCTCACCACCGCTAGCGGATTACGAGCAGTACTTC. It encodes CASSPPLADYEQYF.